This is a list of T cell receptor beta chains from one sample in a study of T-cell memory formation after mild COVID-19. MiXCR, run by TCRdb on the 5' RACE reads, gives a single entry per CDR3 protein. Seen here are about 240,000 distinct CDR3 sequences, 9.4% observed once, and the top ten hold more than 20%. The sample consisted of PBMCs or a T cell subset sorted from them (not recorded which). The receptors originated from a man younger than 30 who had mild COVID-19 (a few samples of this study predate the infection). Cell type and time point are not known. The CDR3 runs from the conserved cysteine through the conserved F or W. A D gene is named only where the DNA matches it firmly. Clone size is given for some rows only: seen once, a few or many times, or a class if the clone is expanded.

D gene: .; clone size: few; J gene: TRBJ2-2; V gene: TRBV7-2; CDR3 protein: CASSWRGAAGELFF; CDR3 DNA: TGTGCCAGCAGCTGGAGGGGGGCGGCCGGGGAGCTGTTTTTT
D gene: .; clone size: few; J gene: TRBJ2-6; V gene: TRBV6-5; CDR3 protein: CASSYSQGANVLTF; CDR3 DNA: TGTGCCAGCAGTTACTCCCAGGGGGCCAACGTCCTGACTTTC
D gene: .; clone size: many; J gene: TRBJ2-7; V gene: TRBV20-1; CDR3 protein: CSARDTAAGASYEQYF; CDR3 DNA: TGCAGTGCTAGAGATACAGCGGCAGGGGCCTCCTACGAGCAGTACTTC
D gene: TRBD1; clone size: .; J gene: TRBJ2-4; V gene: TRBV6-2/TRBV6-3; CDR3 protein: CASSYQTGTAKNIQYF; CDR3 DNA: TGTGCCAGCAGTTACCAGACAGGGACGGCCAAAAACATTCAGTACTTC
D gene: TRBD2; clone size: few; J gene: TRBJ2-5; V gene: TRBV7-8; CDR3 protein: CASSLGPSGGGFWTQYF; CDR3 DNA: TGTGCCAGCAGCTTAGGACCCTCGGGCGGGGGGTTCTGGACCCAGTACTTC
D gene: .; clone size: .; J gene: TRBJ2-7; V gene: TRBV11-3; CDR3 protein: CASSFAVRGRYEQYF; CDR3 DNA: TGTGCCAGCAGCTTCGCGGTCAGGGGACGCTACGAGCAGTACTTC
D gene: TRBD2; clone size: .; J gene: TRBJ2-5; V gene: TRBV5-1; CDR3 protein: CATRTSGESGETQYF; CDR3 DNA: TGCGCCACCCGGACTAGCGGGGAGTCCGGCGAGACCCAGTACTTC
D gene: .; clone size: .; J gene: TRBJ2-3; V gene: TRBV6-1; CDR3 protein: CASSDRIQPSTDTQYF; CDR3 DNA: TGTGCCAGCAGTGATCGCATCCAGCCTAGCACAGATACGCAGTATTTT
D gene: .; clone size: few; J gene: TRBJ1-6; V gene: TRBV3-1; CDR3 protein: CASSQDRAAKSPLHF; CDR3 DNA: TGTGCCAGCAGCCAAGATCGGGCGGCGAAATCACCCCTCCACTTT
D gene: .; clone size: few; J gene: TRBJ2-5; V gene: TRBV5-1; CDR3 protein: CASSLEGVGETQYF; CDR3 DNA: TGCGCCAGCAGCTTGGAGGGGGTTGGAGAGACCCAGTACTTC
D gene: .; clone size: .; J gene: TRBJ1-4; V gene: TRBV7-2; CDR3 protein: CASSPKGGEKLFF; CDR3 DNA: TGTGCCAGCAGCCCCAAAGGGGGGGAAAAACTGTTTTTT
D gene: .; clone size: few; J gene: TRBJ2-6; V gene: TRBV6-5; CDR3 protein: CASTAGLNSGANVLTF; CDR3 DNA: TGTGCCAGCACGGCAGGATTGAACTCTGGGGCCAACGTCCTGACTTTC
D gene: TRBD1; clone size: few; J gene: TRBJ2-1; V gene: TRBV7-2; CDR3 protein: CASSSRQGAWNEQFF; CDR3 DNA: TGTGCCAGCAGCTCTCGACAGGGGGCTTGGAATGAGCAGTTCTTC
D gene: .; clone size: .; J gene: TRBJ1-5; V gene: TRBV6-6; CDR3 protein: CASSYPGGFNQPQHF; CDR3 DNA: TGTGCCAGCAGTTATCCCGGGGGATTCAATCAGCCCCAGCATTTT
D gene: .; clone size: many; J gene: TRBJ2-7; V gene: TRBV12-5; CDR3 protein: CASSNRVGNYEQYF; CDR3 DNA: TGTGCTAGTTCCAACAGGGTGGGTAACTACGAGCAGTACTTC
D gene: TRBD2; clone size: .; J gene: TRBJ2-5; V gene: TRBV5-1; CDR3 protein: CASSLTTSGKETQYF; CDR3 DNA: TGCGCCAGCAGCTTGACTACTAGCGGGAAAGAGACCCAGTACTTC
D gene: .; clone size: few; J gene: TRBJ2-3; V gene: TRBV6-5; CDR3 protein: CASSPRLDTDTQYF; CDR3 DNA: TGTGCCAGCAGCCCCCGATTGGATACAGATACGCAGTATTTT
D gene: TRBD1; clone size: few; J gene: TRBJ1-5; V gene: TRBV12-3/TRBV12-4; CDR3 protein: CASSLTGTGTNQPQHF; CDR3 DNA: TGTGCCAGCAGTCTGACCGGGACAGGGACCAATCAGCCCCAGCATTTT
D gene: .; clone size: few; J gene: TRBJ1-2; V gene: TRBV5-1; CDR3 protein: CASSRGIRSGGYTF; CDR3 DNA: TGCGCCAGCAGCCGGGGGATCCGAAGTGGGGGCTACACCTTC
D gene: TRBD1; clone size: .; J gene: TRBJ2-5; V gene: TRBV4-3; CDR3 protein: CASSQDRYRGRETQYF; CDR3 DNA: TGCGCCAGCAGCCAAGATCGGTACAGGGGGCGTGAGACCCAGTACTTC
D gene: TRBD1; clone size: few; J gene: TRBJ1-5; V gene: TRBV20-1; CDR3 protein: CSARGDRSNQPQHF; CDR3 DNA: TGCAGTGCTAGAGGGGACAGGAGCAATCAGCCCCAGCATTTT
D gene: .; clone size: .; J gene: TRBJ2-1; V gene: TRBV27; CDR3 protein: CASGPDRTVRNEQFF; CDR3 DNA: TGTGCCAGCGGACCGGACCGGACGGTCAGGAATGAGCAGTTCTTC